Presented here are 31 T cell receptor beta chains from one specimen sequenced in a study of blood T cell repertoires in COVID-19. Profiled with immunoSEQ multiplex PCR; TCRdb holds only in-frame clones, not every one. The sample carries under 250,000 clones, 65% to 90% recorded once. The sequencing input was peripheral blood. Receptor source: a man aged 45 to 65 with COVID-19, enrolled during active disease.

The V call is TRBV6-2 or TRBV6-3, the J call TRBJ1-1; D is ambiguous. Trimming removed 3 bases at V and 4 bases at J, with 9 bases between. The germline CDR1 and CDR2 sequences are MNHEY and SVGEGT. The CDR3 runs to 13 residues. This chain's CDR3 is CASSYFGGTEAFF. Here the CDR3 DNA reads TGTGCCAGCAGTTATTTTGGAGGCACTGAAGCTTTCTTT.

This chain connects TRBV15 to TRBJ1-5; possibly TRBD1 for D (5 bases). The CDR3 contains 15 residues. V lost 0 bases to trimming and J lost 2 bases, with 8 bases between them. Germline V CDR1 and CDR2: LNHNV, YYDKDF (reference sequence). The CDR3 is CATSRDPGGNQPQHF. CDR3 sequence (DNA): TGTGCCACCAGCAGAGATCCGGGGGGCAATCAGCCCCAGCATTTT.

The CDR3 spells CASRRTGGEQFF. The CDR3 nucleotides are TGTGCCAGCAGGCGAACAGGGGGTGAGCAGTTCTTC. This chain joins TRBV28 and TRBJ2-1; 8 positions agree with TRBD1. This CDR3 spans 12 amino acids. Losses at the gene ends were 6 bases for V and 9 bases for J; bases not matched to a gene: 4. Germline values: CDR1 MDHEN, CDR2 SYDVKM.

CDR3 amino acids: CASSPRTSGSQETQYF. The CDR3 nucleotides read TGCGCCAGCAGCCCCCGGACTAGCGGTTCCCAAGAGACCCAGTACTTC. This chain connects TRBV4-1 to TRBJ2-5; 10 bases agree with TRBD2. The V segment lost 4 bases and the J segment 1 base; nucleotides outside the gene matches: 6. Germline V gene lookup returns CDR1 MGHRA and CDR2 YSYEKL. This CDR3 is 16 amino acids long.

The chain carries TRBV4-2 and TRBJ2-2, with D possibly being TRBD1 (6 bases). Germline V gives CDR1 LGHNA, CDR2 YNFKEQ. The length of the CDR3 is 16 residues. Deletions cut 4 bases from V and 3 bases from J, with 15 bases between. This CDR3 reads CASSPKNGGDTGELFF. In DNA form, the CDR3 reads TGTGCCAGCAGCCCTAAGAATGGGGGCGACACCGGGGAGCTGTTTTTT.

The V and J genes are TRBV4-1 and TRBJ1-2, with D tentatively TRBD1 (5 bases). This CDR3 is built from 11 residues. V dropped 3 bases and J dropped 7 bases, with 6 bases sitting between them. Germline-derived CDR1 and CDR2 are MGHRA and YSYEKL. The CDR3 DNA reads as TGCGCCAGCAGCCAGCAGGGTGGCTACACCTTC. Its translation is CASSQQGGYTF.

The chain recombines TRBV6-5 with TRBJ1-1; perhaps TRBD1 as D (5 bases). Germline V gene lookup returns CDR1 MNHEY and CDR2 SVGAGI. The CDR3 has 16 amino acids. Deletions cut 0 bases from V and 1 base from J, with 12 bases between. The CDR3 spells CASSYSTGVGNTEAFF. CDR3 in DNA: TGTGCCAGCAGTTACTCTACGGGGGTGGGGAACACTGAAGCTTTCTTT.

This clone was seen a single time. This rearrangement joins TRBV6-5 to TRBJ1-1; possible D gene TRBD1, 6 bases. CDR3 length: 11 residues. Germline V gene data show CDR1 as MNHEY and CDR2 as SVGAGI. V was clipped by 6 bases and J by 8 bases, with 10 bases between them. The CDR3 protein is CASSNRVEAFF. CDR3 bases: TGTGCCAGCAGCAACAGGGTCGAAGCTTTCTTT.

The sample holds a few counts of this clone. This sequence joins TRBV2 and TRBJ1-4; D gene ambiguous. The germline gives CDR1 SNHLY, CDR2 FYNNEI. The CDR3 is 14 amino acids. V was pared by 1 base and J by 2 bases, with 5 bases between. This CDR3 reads CASSEVRTNEKLFF. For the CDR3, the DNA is TGTGCCAGCAGTGAAGTGCGTACTAATGAAAAACTGTTTTTT.

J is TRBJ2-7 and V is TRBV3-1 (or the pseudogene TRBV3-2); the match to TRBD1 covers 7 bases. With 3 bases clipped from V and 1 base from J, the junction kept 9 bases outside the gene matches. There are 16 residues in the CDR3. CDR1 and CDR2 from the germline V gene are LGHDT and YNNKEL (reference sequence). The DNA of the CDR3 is TGTGCCAGCAGCCAGGGGTTCGGGACAGCTTCCTACGAGCAGTACTTC. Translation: CASSQGFGTASYEQYF.

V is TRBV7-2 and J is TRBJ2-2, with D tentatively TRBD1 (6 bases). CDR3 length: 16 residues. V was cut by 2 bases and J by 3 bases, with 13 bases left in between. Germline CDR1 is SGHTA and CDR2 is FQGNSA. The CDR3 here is CASSLIPDRYTGELFF. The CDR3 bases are TGTGCCAGCAGCTTAATACCGGACAGATACACCGGGGAGCTGTTTTTT.

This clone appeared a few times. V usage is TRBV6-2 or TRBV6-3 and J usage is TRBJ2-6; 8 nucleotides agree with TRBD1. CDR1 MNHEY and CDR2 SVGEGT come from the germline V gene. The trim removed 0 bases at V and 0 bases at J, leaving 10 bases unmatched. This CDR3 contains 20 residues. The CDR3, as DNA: TGTGCCAGCAGTTACTCGTCTTGGACAGGGAGCGCCTCTGGGGCCAACGTCCTGACTTTC. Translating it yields CASSYSSWTGSASGANVLTF.

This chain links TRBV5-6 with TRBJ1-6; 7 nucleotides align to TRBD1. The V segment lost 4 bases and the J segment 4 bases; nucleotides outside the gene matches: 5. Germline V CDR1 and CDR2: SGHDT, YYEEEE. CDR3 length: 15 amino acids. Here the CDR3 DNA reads TGTGCCAGCAGCGGAGGGGGCGGTTATAATTCACCCCTCCACTTT. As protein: CASSGGGGYNSPLHF.

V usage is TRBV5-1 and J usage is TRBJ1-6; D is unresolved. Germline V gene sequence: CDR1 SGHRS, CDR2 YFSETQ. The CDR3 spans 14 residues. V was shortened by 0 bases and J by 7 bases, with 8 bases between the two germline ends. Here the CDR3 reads CASSLGWQNSPLHF. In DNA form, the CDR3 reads TGCGCCAGCAGCTTGGGGTGGCAGAATTCACCCCTCCACTTT.

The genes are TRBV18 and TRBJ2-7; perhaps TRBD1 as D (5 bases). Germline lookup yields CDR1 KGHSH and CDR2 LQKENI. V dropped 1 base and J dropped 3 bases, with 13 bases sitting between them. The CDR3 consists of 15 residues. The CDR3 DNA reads TGTGCCAGCTCACCACGGGGCAGGGTGGTCTACGAGCAGTACTTC. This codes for CASSPRGRVVYEQYF.

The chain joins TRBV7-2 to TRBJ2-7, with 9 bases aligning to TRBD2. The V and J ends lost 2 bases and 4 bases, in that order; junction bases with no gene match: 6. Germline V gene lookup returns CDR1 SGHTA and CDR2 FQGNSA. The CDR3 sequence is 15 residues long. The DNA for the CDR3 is TGTGCCAGCAGCTTAACTAGCGGGTATGGATACGAGCAGTACTTC. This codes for CASSLTSGYGYEQYF. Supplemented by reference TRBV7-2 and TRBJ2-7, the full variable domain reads GAGVSQSPSNKVTEKGKDVELRCDPISGHTALYWYRQSLGQGLEFLIYFQGNSAPDKSGLPSDRFSAERTGGSVSTLTIQRTQQEDSAVYLCASSLTSGYGYEQYFGPGTRLTVT.

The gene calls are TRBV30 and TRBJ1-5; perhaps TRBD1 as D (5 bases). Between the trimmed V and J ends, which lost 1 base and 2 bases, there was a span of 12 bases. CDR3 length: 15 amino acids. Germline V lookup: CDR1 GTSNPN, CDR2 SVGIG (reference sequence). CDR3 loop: CAWSAGTRGNQPQHF. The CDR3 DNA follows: TGTGCCTGGAGTGCCGGGACTCGGGGCAATCAGCCCCAGCATTTT.

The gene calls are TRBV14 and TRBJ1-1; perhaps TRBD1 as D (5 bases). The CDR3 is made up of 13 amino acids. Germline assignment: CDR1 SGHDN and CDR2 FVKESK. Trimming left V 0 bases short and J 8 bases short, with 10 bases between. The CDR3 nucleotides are TGTGCCAGCAGCCAAGATAGGAGGGGAGAAGCTTTCTTT. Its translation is CASSQDRRGEAFF.

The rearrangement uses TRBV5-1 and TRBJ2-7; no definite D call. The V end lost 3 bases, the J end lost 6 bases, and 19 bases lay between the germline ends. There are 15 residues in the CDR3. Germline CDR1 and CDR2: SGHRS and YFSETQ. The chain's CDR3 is CASSSTPKGVGEQYF. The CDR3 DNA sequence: TGCGCCAGCAGCTCTACTCCTAAAGGAGTCGGCGAGCAGTACTTC.

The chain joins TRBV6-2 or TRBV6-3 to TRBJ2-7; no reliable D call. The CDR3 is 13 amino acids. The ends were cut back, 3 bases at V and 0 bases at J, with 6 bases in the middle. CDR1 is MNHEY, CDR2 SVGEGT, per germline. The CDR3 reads CASSYGFSYEQYF. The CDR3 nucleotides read TGTGCCAGCAGTTATGGCTTCTCCTACGAGCAGTACTTC.

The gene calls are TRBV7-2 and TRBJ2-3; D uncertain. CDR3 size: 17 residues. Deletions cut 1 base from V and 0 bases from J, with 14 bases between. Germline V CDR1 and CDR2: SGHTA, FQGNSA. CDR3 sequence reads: CASSLGWNSRSTDTQYF. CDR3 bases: TGTGCCAGCAGCTTAGGATGGAATAGCAGAAGCACAGATACGCAGTATTTT.

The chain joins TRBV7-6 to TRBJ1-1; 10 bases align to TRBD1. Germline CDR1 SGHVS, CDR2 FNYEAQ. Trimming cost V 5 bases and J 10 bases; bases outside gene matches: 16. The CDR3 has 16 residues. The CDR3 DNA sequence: TGTGCCAGCAGCCGCATCGGAGGGACAGGGGCAAATCCAGCTTTCTTT. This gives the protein CASSRIGGTGANPAFF.

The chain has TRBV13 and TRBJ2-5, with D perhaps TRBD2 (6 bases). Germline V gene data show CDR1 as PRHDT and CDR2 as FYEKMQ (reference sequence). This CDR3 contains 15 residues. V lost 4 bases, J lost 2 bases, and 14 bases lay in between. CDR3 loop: CASSSAGRLQETQYF. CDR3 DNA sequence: TGTGCCAGCAGCTCTGCGGGACGGCTACAAGAGACCCAGTACTTC.

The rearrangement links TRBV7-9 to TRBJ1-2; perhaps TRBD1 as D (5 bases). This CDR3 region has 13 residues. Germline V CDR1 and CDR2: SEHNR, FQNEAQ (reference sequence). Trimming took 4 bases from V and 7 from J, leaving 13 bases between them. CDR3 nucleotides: TGTGCCAGCAGCTATGACAGACTCCTTGGCTACACCTTC. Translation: CASSYDRLLGYTF.

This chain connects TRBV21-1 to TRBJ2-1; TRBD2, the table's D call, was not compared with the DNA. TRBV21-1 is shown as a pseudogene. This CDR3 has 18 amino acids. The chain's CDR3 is CASSKKGYTGLKHNEQFF. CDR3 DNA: TGTGCCAGCAGCAAAAAAGGCTACACGGGACTCAAACACAATGAGCAGTTCTTC.

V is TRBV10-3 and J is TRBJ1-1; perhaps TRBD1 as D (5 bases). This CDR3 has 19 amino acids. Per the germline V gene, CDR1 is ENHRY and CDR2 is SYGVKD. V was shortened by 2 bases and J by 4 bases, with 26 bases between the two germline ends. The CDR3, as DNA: TGTGCCATCAGTGAGCGAAACCCTGGGGCGGCCGGGCGGGGCACTGAAGCTTTCTTT. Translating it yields CAISERNPGAAGRGTEAFF.

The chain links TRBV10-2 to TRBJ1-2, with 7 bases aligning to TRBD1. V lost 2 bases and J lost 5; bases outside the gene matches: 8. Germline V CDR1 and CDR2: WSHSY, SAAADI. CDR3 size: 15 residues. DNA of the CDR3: TGCGCCAGCAGTGAGCACGGGCCAGGGGGTTATGGCTACACCTTC. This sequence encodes CASSEHGPGGYGYTF.

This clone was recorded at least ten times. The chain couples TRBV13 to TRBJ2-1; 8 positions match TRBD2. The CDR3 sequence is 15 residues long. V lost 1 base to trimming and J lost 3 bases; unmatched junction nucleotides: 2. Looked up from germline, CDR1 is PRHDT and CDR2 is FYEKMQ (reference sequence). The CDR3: CASSLAGGLYNEQFF. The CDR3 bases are TGTGCCAGCAGCTTAGCGGGGGGGCTCTACAATGAGCAGTTCTTC. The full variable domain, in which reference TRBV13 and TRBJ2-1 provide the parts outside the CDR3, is AAGVIQSPRHLIKEKRETATLKCYPIPRHDTVYWYQQGPGQDPQFLISFYEKMQSDKGSIPDRFSAQQFSDYHSELNMSSLELGDSALYFCASSLAGGLYNEQFFGPGTRLTVL.

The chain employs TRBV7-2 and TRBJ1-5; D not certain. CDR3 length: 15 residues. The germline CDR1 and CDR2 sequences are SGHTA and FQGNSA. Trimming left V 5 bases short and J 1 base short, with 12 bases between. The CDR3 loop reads CASSPRAGSNQPQHF. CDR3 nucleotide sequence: TGTGCCAGCAGCCCCCGGGCGGGCAGCAATCAGCCCCAGCATTTT.

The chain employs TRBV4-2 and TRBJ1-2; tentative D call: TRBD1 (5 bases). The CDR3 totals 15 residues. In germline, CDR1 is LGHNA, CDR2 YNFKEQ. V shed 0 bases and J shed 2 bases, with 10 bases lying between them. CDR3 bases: TGTGCCAGCAGCCAAGATCCGGCAGGGAACTATGGCTACACCTTC. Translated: CASSQDPAGNYGYTF.

In nucleotides, the CDR3 is TGTGCCAGCAGCGTAGCCCCGACAGGGAGGCAAGAGACCCAGTACTTC. Its translation: CASSVAPTGRQETQYF. The chain uses TRBV9 and TRBJ2-5; maybe TRBD1 (7 bases). This CDR3 is 16 amino acids long. V was trimmed by 0 bases and J by 2 bases, leaving 14 bases between them. Germline CDR1 is SGDLS and CDR2 is YYNGEE.